This T cell receptor beta chain emerged from a study (dated by TCRdb to about 2013). CDR1 and CDR2 were assigned from the germline V gene as SQVTM and ANQGSEA. V is reduced by 7 bases and J by 2 bases, leaving a spacing of 4 bases between them. From cysteine to phenylalanine, the CDR3 is 10 amino acids long. Solely the CDR3 DNA is kept, with 30 bases framed from the first base. TCRdb names Illumina Genome Analyzer IIx as the instrument used. TCRdb cleaned the public reads at Q25 with fastp, built clones with MiXCR and kept in-frame beta chains. Rows matching on CDR3 protein sequence are summarized as one entry with the most common DNA and genes. In all, the sample holds roughly 15,000 distinct CDR3 sequences, and about 30% of those were seen once. About 15% of the sample goes to the ten largest clones. This clonotype was seen ten or more times. Its antigen is still unknown. Qualities for individual bases were not recorded, and no much larger clone is one base off.

The TCR comes from a human donor. The specimen was blood. Recombination connected TRBV29-1 to TRBJ2-3, with the identity of the D gene unclear. The CDR3 reads as follows: CSAATDTQYF. Here is the DNA: TGCAGCGCCGCCACAGATACGCAGTATTTT.